This TCR beta chain appears in the sequencing data of a study of OX40 agonist ivuxolimab in advanced cancers. Data came from immunoSEQ multiplex PCR; TCRdb stores just in-frame clones and leaves some out. In the table there are 120,000 or so clones, approximately 89% of which are singletons. This clone was found once. Germline loops: CDR1 LNHDA, CDR2 SQIVND (reference sequence). CDR3 size: 16 residues. With 4 bases clipped from V and 3 bases from J, the junction kept 9 bases outside the gene matches. Blood draws occurred at baseline, cycle 4 day 1, and cycle 7 day 1. The source was CD4+ or CD8+ T cells sorted from blood, collected in a trial of the OX40 agonist ivuxolimab. This chain connects TRBV19 to TRBJ2-3; TRBD1 aligns across 8 bases. This clonotype originated in an adult with an advanced solid tumor such as melanoma, head and neck, liver or kidney cancer. The CDR3 is CASSNYRGMGTDTQYF. For the CDR3, the DNA is TGTGCCAGTAGTAATTACAGGGGGATGGGTACAGATACGCAGTATTTT.